The TCR beta chain described here comes from a study of response to subunit inactivated influenza vaccine listed by TCRdb under 2018. In terms of the full investigation: Deep quantitative T cell receptor repertoire profiling was used in the study to track responses to a trivalent subunit inactivated influenza vaccine. The investigation overall reported the following: The authors proposed that each seasonal influenza vaccination may bring in only a limited number of new T cells.

The CDR3, cysteine through phenylalanine, is 13 amino acids long. Only the CDR3 region is kept as DNA, spanning 39 bases read in frame from base 1. From a lookup of the germline V gene, CDR1 and CDR2 are SGHRS and YFSETQ. The trim is 4 bases for V and 7 bases for J, with a gap of 11 bases between the germline ends. The library was obtained by RT-PCR. The run used an Illumina HiSeq 2500. The raw public reads went through TCRdb reprocessing: fastp at Q25, MiXCR clone calling, in-frame beta chains kept. Rows with a matching CDR3 protein are joined into one entry that keeps the most common DNA and genes. This sample has about 650,000 distinct CDR3 sequences in its table, and around 14% of those were observed once. The ten largest account for approximately 10% of the sample. As regards this clonotype: What this receptor recognizes is not known. No base quality values were provided; no much bigger clone lies one nucleotide off.

This TCR was recovered from a man aged 50 to 59 who received an inactivated influenza vaccine. Donor details come from another sample of the same person, matched by shared clones. The chain employs TRBV5-1 and TRBJ2-2, and possibly TRBD2, on 6 matching bases. Sequenced material: PBMCs from blood, taken about 11 days after vaccination. Here is the DNA: TGCGCCAGCAGCCTGCGGGACCGCGGGGAGCTGTTTTTT. Its coded protein is CASSLRDRGELFF.